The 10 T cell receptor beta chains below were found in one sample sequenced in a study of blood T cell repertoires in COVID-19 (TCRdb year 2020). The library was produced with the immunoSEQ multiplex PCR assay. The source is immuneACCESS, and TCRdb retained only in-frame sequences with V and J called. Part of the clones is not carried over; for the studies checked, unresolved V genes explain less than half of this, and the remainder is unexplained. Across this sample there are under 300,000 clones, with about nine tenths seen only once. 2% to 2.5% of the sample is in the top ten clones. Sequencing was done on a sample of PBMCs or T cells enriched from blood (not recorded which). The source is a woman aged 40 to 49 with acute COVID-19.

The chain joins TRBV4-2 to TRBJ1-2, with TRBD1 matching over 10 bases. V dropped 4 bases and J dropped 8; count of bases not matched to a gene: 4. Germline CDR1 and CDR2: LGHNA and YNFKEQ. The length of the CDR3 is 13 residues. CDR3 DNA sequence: TGTGCCAGCAGCCGCGGGACAGGGGAGGGCTACACCTTC. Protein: CASSRGTGEGYTF.

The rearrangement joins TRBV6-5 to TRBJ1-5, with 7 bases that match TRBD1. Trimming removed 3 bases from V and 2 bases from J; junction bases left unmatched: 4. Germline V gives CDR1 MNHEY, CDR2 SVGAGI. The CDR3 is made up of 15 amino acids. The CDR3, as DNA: TGTGCCAGCAGTTATCGTGGACAGGGCAATCAGCCCCAGCATTTT. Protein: CASSYRGQGNQPQHF.

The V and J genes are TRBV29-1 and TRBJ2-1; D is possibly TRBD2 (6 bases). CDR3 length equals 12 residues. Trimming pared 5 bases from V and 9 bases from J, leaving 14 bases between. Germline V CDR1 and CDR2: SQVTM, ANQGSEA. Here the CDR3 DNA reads TGCAGCGTTCGCCAGCGGGTTGGTGAGCAGTTCTTC. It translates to CSVRQRVGEQFF.

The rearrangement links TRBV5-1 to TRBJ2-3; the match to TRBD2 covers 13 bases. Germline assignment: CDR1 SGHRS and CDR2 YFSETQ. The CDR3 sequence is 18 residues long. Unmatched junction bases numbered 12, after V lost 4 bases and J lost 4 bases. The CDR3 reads CASSQGRLAGGSADTQYF. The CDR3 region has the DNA TGCGCCAGCAGCCAAGGGAGACTAGCGGGAGGATCGGCAGATACGCAGTATTTT.

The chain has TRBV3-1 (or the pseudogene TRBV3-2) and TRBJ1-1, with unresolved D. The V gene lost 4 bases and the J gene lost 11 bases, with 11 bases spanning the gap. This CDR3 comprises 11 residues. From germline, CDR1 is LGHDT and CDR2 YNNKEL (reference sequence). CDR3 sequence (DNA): TGTGCCAGCAGCCCCTACCGGGTGGCTTTCTTT. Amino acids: CASSPYRVAFF.

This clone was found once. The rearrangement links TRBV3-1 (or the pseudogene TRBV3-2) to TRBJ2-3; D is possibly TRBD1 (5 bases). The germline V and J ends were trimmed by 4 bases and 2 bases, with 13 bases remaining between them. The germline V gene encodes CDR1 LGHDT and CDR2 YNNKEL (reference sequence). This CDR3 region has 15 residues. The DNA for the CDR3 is TGTGCCAGCAGCCTGGGGCGTGGGGACACAGATACGCAGTATTTT. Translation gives CASSLGRGDTDTQYF.

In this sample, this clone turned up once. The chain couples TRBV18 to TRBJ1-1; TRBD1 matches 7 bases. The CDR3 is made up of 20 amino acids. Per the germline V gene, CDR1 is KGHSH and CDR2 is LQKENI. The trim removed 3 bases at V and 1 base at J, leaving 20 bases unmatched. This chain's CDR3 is CASSPPNRSTGRYTNTEAFF. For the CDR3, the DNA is TGTGCCAGCTCACCCCCGAACCGCTCGACAGGGAGGTACACGAACACTGAAGCTTTCTTT.

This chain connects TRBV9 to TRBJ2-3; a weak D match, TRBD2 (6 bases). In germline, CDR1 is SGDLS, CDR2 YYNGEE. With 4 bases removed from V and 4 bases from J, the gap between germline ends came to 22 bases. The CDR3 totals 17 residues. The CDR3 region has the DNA TGTGCCAGCAGCAGACGACCTGGGACTTCCCGGCCAGATACGCAGTATTTT. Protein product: CASSRRPGTSRPDTQYF.

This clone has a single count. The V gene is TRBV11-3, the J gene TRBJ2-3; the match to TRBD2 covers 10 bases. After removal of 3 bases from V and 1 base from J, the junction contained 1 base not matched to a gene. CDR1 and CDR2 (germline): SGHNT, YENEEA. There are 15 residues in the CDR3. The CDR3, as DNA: TGTGCCAGCAGCTTCGGGACTAGCGGCACAGATACGCAGTATTTT. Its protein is CASSFGTSGTDTQYF.

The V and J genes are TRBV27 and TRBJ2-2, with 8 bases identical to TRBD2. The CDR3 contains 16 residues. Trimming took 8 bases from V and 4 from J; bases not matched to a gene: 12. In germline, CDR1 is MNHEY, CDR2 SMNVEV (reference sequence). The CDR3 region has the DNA TGTGCCAGCGCAACCCCTGGAGCGGGAGTCACCGGGGAGCTGTTTTTT. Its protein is CASATPGAGVTGELFF.